This T cell receptor beta chain was sequenced in a study of vaccination effects on CD4 cells after COVID-19. Details on this clone: Antigen unknown.

Whole-study findings and limits: Few convalescent patients, and no early post-infection timepoints, were available to the study. Of the vaccine-induced clones from healthy vaccinees, merely 1 of 255 recognized common cold coronaviruses as well.

ViraFEST expansion of antigen-specific CD4+ T cells with viral peptide pools preceded sequencing. Subsequent to less than twelve days of culture, CD4+ T cells were isolated. Sequenced by immunoSEQ multiplex PCR; TCRdb stores in-frame clones only, minus some. The top ten clones hold roughly a quarter of a sample with more than 9,000 clones, approximately 69% of them seen once. The CDR3 sequence is 15 residues long. V dropped 2 bases and J dropped 7 bases, with 15 bases sitting between them. Per the germline V gene, CDR1 is MNHNS and CDR2 is SASEGT. V and J are TRBV6-1 and TRBJ1-5; unclear D gene. Sequencing was performed on CD4+ T cells from PBMCs cultured with HCoV-229E spike peptides, taken before COVID-19 vaccination. The receptor comes from a human donor who received a COVID-19 vaccine. The CDR3 DNA reads as TGTGCCAGCAGTGAATGGGAGCGGGGTCGGCAGCCCCAGCATTTT. Its translation is CASSEWERGRQPQHF.